The 27 T cell receptor beta chains reported below all come from one sample, sequenced in a study of beta chain features in type 1 diabetes. Since all of the isolated RNA was reverse transcribed, expressed TCRB transcripts were what got sequenced. Libraries were prepared by immunoSEQ multiplex PCR; TCRdb keeps only in-frame clonotypes and omits some of them. The sample records roughly 450,000 clones, roughly 10% being singletons. Sequencing used naive CD4+ T cells from blood. The receptor set was obtained from a woman in her late teens or twenties in good health.

The CDR3 region is CASSAQGAGEKLFF. The CDR3 DNA is TGTGCCAGCAGTGCCCAGGGGGCGGGTGAAAAACTGTTTTTT. The chain combines TRBV2 with TRBJ1-4, with TRBD1 identical over 8 bases. CDR1 is SNHLY and CDR2 is FYNNEI in the germline V gene. The CDR3 length is 14 residues. Losses at the gene ends were 4 bases for V and 7 bases for J; bases not matched to a gene: 5.

Many counts were recorded for this clone. This sequence joins TRBV30 and TRBJ2-4, with D unresolved. CDR1 GTSNPN and CDR2 SVGIG come from the germline V gene (reference sequence). The CDR3 length is 11 residues. Between the trimmed V and J ends, which lost 6 bases and 6 bases, there was a span of 9 bases. Here the CDR3 DNA reads TGTGCCTGCCAAACGGGAAACATTCAGTACTTC. It specifies CACQTGNIQYF.

This clone was seen only a few times. The chain uses TRBV25-1 and TRBJ2-1; D remains ambiguous. CDR3 length: 15 amino acids. CDR1 and CDR2 (germline): MGHDK, SYGVNS. Trimming shortened V by 6 bases and J by 3 bases, and 15 bases separated the two germline ends. CDR3 amino acids: CASSSRSGLYNEQFF. The CDR3 nucleotides read TGTGCCAGCAGCTCGAGATCCGGTCTCTACAATGAGCAGTTCTTC.

This clone was picked up a small number of times. The rearrangement uses TRBV7-9 and TRBJ1-6; 9 bases are shared with TRBD1. CDR1 is SEHNR, CDR2 FQNEAQ, per germline (reference sequence). V was pared by 5 bases and J by 9 bases, with 11 bases of the junction left unmatched. The CDR3 sequence is 16 residues long. CDR3 sequence (DNA): TGTGCCAGCAGCCCTTCAAAGGGACAGGGTAGTTCACCCCTCCACTTT. Its translation is CASSPSKGQGSSPLHF.

This clone was seen only a few times. V and J are TRBV11-3 and TRBJ2-1; D is uncertain. Germline lookup yields CDR1 SGHNT and CDR2 YENEEA. The CDR3 spans 13 residues. V lost 4 bases to trimming and J lost 7 bases, with 11 bases between them. The CDR3 loop is CASSSWAGNEQFF. As DNA, the CDR3 is TGTGCCAGCAGCTCTTGGGCTGGGAATGAGCAGTTCTTC.

About this clone: One end of the junction varies from germline; a read error may be responsible. This chain links TRBV11-3 with TRBJ1-1, with a weak D call TRBD1 (6 bases). This CDR3 has 13 amino acids. CDR1 SGHNT and CDR2 YENEEA come from the germline V gene. The CDR3 bases are TGTGCCAGCAGCACAGGGATGCACAGGGACCGGGTCTTT. Its protein product is CASSTGMHRDRVF. Using reference TRBV11-3 and TRBJ1-1 for the parts outside the CDR3, the full variable domain is EAGVVQSPRYKIIEKKQPVAFWCNPISGHNTLYWYLQNLGQGPELLIRYENEEAVDDSQLPKDRFSAERLKGVDSTLKIQPAELGDSAVYLCASSTGMHRDRVFGQGTRLTVV.

This chain links TRBV5-1 with TRBJ2-1, with 7 bases fitting TRBD1. Unmatched junction bases numbered 4, after V lost 5 bases and J lost 5 bases. This CDR3 has 13 amino acids. Germline values: CDR1 SGHRS, CDR2 YFSETQ. CDR3 in amino acids: CASRSGQHNEQFF. Here the CDR3 DNA reads TGCGCCAGCAGGTCGGGACAGCACAATGAGCAGTTCTTC.

This clone has more than one count but fewer than ten. The chain combines TRBV27 with TRBJ2-7; 9 positions agree with TRBD2. Per germline, CDR1 MNHEY and CDR2 SMNVEV (reference sequence). The CDR3 consists of 16 residues. J lost 0 bases, V lost 5 bases, and 8 bases had no gene match. CDR3 protein: CASSESGRPSSYEQYF. Written as DNA, the CDR3 is TGTGCCAGCAGTGAGAGCGGGAGGCCCTCCTCCTACGAGCAGTACTTC.

This rearrangement joins TRBV7-9 to TRBJ2-1; D may correspond to TRBD1 or TRBD2 (6 bases each). The CDR3 spans 16 residues. V lost 5 bases and J lost 3, with 17 bases in between. Germline-derived CDR1 and CDR2 are SEHNR and FQNEAQ (reference sequence). Here the CDR3 reads CASSPDGGRDYNEQFF. The CDR3 DNA follows: TGTGCCAGCAGCCCCGACGGGGGCAGGGACTACAATGAGCAGTTCTTC.

The chain joins TRBV5-6 to TRBJ2-1; no reliable D call. From germline, CDR1 is SGHDT and CDR2 YYEEEE. The V and J ends lost 1 base and 3 bases respectively, with 14 bases between them. The CDR3 is 16 amino acids. This CDR3 is CASSLIAGTLYNEQFF. The DNA of the CDR3 is TGTGCCAGCAGCTTGATCGCAGGCACCCTCTACAATGAGCAGTTCTTC.

The J gene is TRBJ2-5, the V gene TRBV7-9; tentatively, D is TRBD2 (7 bases). In germline, CDR1 is SEHNR, CDR2 FQNEAQ (reference sequence). Trimming pared 2 bases from V and 4 bases from J, leaving 11 bases between. The CDR3 totals 14 residues. The CDR3 DNA sequence: TGTGCCAGCAGCTTATCGGGGGGCAGAGAGACCCAGTACTTC. Its translation: CASSLSGGRETQYF. Full variable domain (rest looked up from reference TRBV7-9 and TRBJ2-5): DTGVSQNPRHKITKRGQNVTFRCDPISEHNRLYWYRQTLGQGPEFLTYFQNEAQLEKSRLLSDRFSAERPKGSFSTLEIQRTEQGDSAMYLCASSLSGGRETQYFGPGTRLLVL.

This clone was found a few times. V usage is TRBV7-2 and J usage is TRBJ2-1; 7 nucleotides line up with TRBD1. Germline V CDR1 and CDR2: SGHTA, FQGNSA. The CDR3 spans 14 residues. The ends lost 8 bases at V and 4 bases at J; junction bases unmatched: 8. The CDR3 DNA is TGTGCCAGCGGCAAACGGGACAGATACAATGAGCAGTTCTTC. This sequence encodes CASGKRDRYNEQFF.

This clone was observed a few times. This rearrangement joins TRBV29-1 to TRBJ2-1; TRBD2 might be the D (5 bases). Trimming took 6 bases from V and 8 from J, leaving 11 bases between them. Germline V gene sequence: CDR1 SQVTM, CDR2 ANQGSEA. The CDR3 has 11 residues. CDR3 nucleotide sequence: TGCAGCGTATCCCACGGGGATGAGCAGTTCTTC. Translation gives CSVSHGDEQFF.

The table lists this clone with a few counts. The chain recombines TRBV5-6 with TRBJ2-1; the D gene is possibly TRBD2 (6 bases). V lost 0 bases to trimming and J lost 7 bases, with 14 bases between them. The CDR3 loop spans 15 amino acids. Germline CDR1 is SGHDT and CDR2 is YYEEEE. The DNA of the CDR3 is TGTGCCAGCAGCTTGGATCAGGGAGGTTTTAATGAGCAGTTCTTC. Protein sequence: CASSLDQGGFNEQFF.

This chain joins TRBV29-1 and TRBJ1-1, with D hard to call. The germline V and J ends were trimmed by 3 bases and 4 bases, with 15 bases remaining between them. The CDR3 has 14 amino acids. Germline CDR1 is SQVTM and CDR2 is ANQGSEA. The CDR3 DNA is TGCAGCGTTGAGGGTCGGCAGGCCGGCACTGAAGCTTTCTTT. Its protein is CSVEGRQAGTEAFF.

The chain has TRBV5-1 and TRBJ2-7, with 7 bases aligning to TRBD2. This CDR3 spans 13 amino acids. Germline CDR1 is SGHRS and CDR2 is YFSETQ. J lost 3 bases, V lost 4 bases, and 4 bases had no gene match. CDR3 nucleotides: TGCGCCAGCAGCCGCGGGAGAGGCTACGAGCAGTACTTC. It specifies CASSRGRGYEQYF.

There are a few counts of this clone. CDR3 coding DNA: TGTGCCAGCAGCAAGGGTGCGGGGTTCGAAGCTTTCTTT. Amino acids: CASSKGAGFEAFF. The chain uses TRBV9 and TRBJ1-1; D call uncertain. V dropped 4 bases and J dropped 8 bases, with 15 bases sitting between them. CDR3 size: 13 residues. CDR1 and CDR2 from the germline V gene are SGDLS and YYNGEE.

This rearrangement joins TRBV7-2 to TRBJ1-2; D is undetermined. The CDR3 contains 14 residues. V lost 3 bases, J lost 8 bases, and 16 bases lay in between. The germline V gene encodes CDR1 SGHTA and CDR2 FQGNSA. The CDR3, as DNA: TGTGCCAGCAGCTTTGACCAATCAGTTGAGGGCTACACCTTC. Protein product: CASSFDQSVEGYTF.

This clone was found a few times. This chain uses TRBV19 with TRBJ2-7; D tentatively fits TRBD1 or TRBD2 (5 bases each). There are 14 residues in the CDR3. Trimming took off 4 bases at V and 2 bases at J, with 12 bases between the two ends. Germline CDR1 is LNHDA and CDR2 is SQIVND (reference sequence). The CDR3 loop is CASSTGVGAYEQYF. CDR3 sequence (DNA): TGTGCCAGTAGTACGGGCGTGGGGGCCTACGAGCAGTACTTC.

V is TRBV4-3 and J is TRBJ2-1, with TRBD1 matching over 7 bases. Germline V CDR1 and CDR2: LGHNA, YSLEER. V dropped 1 base and J dropped 3; count of bases not matched to a gene: 3. The CDR3 runs to 15 residues. In DNA form, the CDR3 reads TGCGCCAGCAGCCAAGCGGACAGGCTCTACAATGAGCAGTTCTTC. Its protein product is CASSQADRLYNEQFF.

The chain recombines TRBV7-2 with TRBJ1-1; the D gene is possibly TRBD1 (5 bases). CDR1 and CDR2 (germline): SGHTA, FQGNSA. CDR3 length: 15 residues. The ends were cut back, 8 bases at V and 0 bases at J, with 16 bases in the middle. The CDR3 is CASGEGRLMNTEAFF. The CDR3 coding sequence is TGTGCCAGCGGGGAGGGGAGGTTGATGAACACTGAAGCTTTCTTT.

The rearrangement joins TRBV14 to TRBJ1-2, with 7 positions matching TRBD1. This CDR3 spans 14 amino acids. Germline V gene data show CDR1 as SGHDN and CDR2 as FVKESK. The junction had 8 bases not matched to a gene; V was cut back by 3 bases and J by 7 bases. For the CDR3, the DNA is TGTGCCAGCAGCCACATTAGCAGGGGGATTGGCTACACCTTC. Protein product: CASSHISRGIGYTF.

The gene calls are TRBV11-2 and TRBJ1-2; D is unclear. V lost 0 bases to trimming and J lost 6 bases, with 8 bases between them. Germline V CDR1 and CDR2: SGHAT, FQNNGV. The CDR3 is 13 amino acids. CDR3 sequence (DNA): TGTGCCAGCAGCTTAGAGGGAAGGGATGGCTACACCTTC. Its protein product is CASSLEGRDGYTF.

The chain couples TRBV5-1 to TRBJ2-7; possibly TRBD2 for D (6 bases). V lost 4 bases and J 3 bases, leaving 17 bases between the germline ends. This CDR3 spans 15 amino acids. CDR1 and CDR2 (germline): SGHRS, YFSETQ. CDR3 sequence (DNA): TGCGCCAGCAGCGTAATGGGACTGGGAGTCTACGAGCAGTACTTC. Its protein product is CASSVMGLGVYEQYF.

This clone was seen just once. The V call is TRBV7-8, the J call TRBJ2-7; D unresolved. V lost 5 bases to trimming and J lost 0 bases, with 14 bases between them. Germline lookup yields CDR1 SGHVS and CDR2 FQNEAQ. This CDR3 has 15 amino acids. In DNA, the CDR3 is TGTGCCAGCAGCCCGAGAGGCGGCAGCTCCTACGAGCAGTACTTC. Its translation is CASSPRGGSSYEQYF.

The chain joins TRBV7-9 to TRBJ1-6; 7 bases line up with TRBD1. After removal of 5 bases from V and 5 bases from J, the junction contained 6 bases not matched to a gene. Germline CDR1 SEHNR, CDR2 FQNEAQ (reference sequence). The CDR3 is made up of 15 amino acids. The CDR3 DNA is TGTGCCAGCAGCCCCCGGACAGGCAATAATTCACCCCTCCACTTT. Translating gives CASSPRTGNNSPLHF.

In this sample, this clone turned up a few times. The V and J genes are TRBV7-9 and TRBJ2-7, with 7 bases that match TRBD1. Germline V gene sequence: CDR1 SEHNR, CDR2 FQNEAQ (reference sequence). V was pared by 4 bases and J by 5 bases, with 5 bases of the junction left unmatched. The CDR3 sequence is 13 residues long. The CDR3 sequence is CASSSTGLHEQYV. The CDR3 DNA follows: TGTGCCAGCAGCTCGACAGGGCTCCACGAGCAGTACGTC.